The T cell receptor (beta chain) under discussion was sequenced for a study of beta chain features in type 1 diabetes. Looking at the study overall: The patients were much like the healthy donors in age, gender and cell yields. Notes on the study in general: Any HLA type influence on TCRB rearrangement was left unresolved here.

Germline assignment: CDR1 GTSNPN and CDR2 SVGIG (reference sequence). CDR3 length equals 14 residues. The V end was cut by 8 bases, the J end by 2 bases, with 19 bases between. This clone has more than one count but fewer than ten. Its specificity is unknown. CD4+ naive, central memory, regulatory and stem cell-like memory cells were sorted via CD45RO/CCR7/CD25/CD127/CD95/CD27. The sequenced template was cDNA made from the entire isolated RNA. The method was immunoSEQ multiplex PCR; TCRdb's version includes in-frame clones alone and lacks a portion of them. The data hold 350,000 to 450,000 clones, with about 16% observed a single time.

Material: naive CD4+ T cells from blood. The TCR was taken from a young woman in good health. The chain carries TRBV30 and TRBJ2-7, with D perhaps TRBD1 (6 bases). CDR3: CALNPGTPPYEQYF. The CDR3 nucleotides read TGTGCCCTAAACCCCGGGACACCACCCTACGAGCAGTACTTC.